This TCR beta chain was identified during a study of CD8+CD57+ T cells in acquired aplastic anemia. Study summary: Healthy donor sequencing depth: around 10 million CD4+, around 12 million CD8+ reads.

This clonotype is a singleton in its sample. At one of its ends the junction is not consistent with the germline gene, which may arise from a read error. Genomic DNA constituted the template upon which TCR beta VDJ and CDR3 profiling was performed. TCRdb independently ran MiXCR on the reads; one entry per CDR3 protein. The table includes approximately 380,000 distinct CDR3 sequences, roughly 68% detected once. The CDR3 length is 14 residues. Looked up from germline, CDR1 is SGHTA and CDR2 is FQGNSA. The rearrangement links TRBV7-2 to TRBJ1-2, with 8 bases fitting TRBD1. This TCR was recovered from a human donor in good health, serving as a control. Sequencing was done on a sample of sorted CD4+, CD8+, or CD8+CD57+ T cells (not recorded which) from PBMCs. The CDR3 reads CASSARDRNYGCTF. The CDR3 DNA reads as TGTGCCAGCAGCGCCCGGGACAGGAACTATGGCTGCACCTTC. Based on the CDR3 plus reference TRBV7-2 and TRBJ1-2, the full variable domain is GAGVSQSPSNKVTEKGKDVELRCDPISGHTALYWYRQSLGQGLEFLIYFQGNSAPDKSGLPSDRFSAERTGGSVSTLTIQRTQQEDSAVYLCASSARDRNYGCTFGSGTRLTVV.